The 2 T cell receptor beta chains reported below all come from one sample, sequenced in a study of memory CD4+ T cells and cytomegalovirus serostatus. Produced via immunoSEQ multiplex PCR; TCRdb's table is partial and in-frame only. Of 50,000 or so clones listed, about 70% were seen once; the top ten hold around 1.2%. The sort gate was single viable CD3+CD4+CD8-CD45RO+ cells for memory CD4+ T cells. The material sequenced was memory CD4+ T cells from blood. The receptors come from an adult in good health and CMV-seropositive.

Written as DNA, the CDR3 is TGTGCCAGCAGCCGAACCCTGGACACATCCTACAATGAGCAGTTCTTC. It codes for CASSRTLDTSYNEQFF. The chain uses TRBV7-6 and TRBJ2-1; possibly TRBD1 for D (5 bases). V was cut by 5 bases and J by 1 base, with 15 bases left in between. In germline, CDR1 is SGHVS, CDR2 FNYEAQ. This CDR3 comprises 16 residues.

V is TRBV19 and J is TRBJ1-5; possibly TRBD1 for D (5 bases). In germline, CDR1 is LNHDA, CDR2 SQIVND (reference sequence). With 5 bases removed from V and 0 bases from J, the gap between germline ends came to 11 bases. The CDR3 totals 15 residues. The CDR3 sequence is CASSLGHYSNQPQHF. CDR3 coding DNA: TGTGCCAGTAGTCTTGGACATTATAGCAATCAGCCCCAGCATTTT.